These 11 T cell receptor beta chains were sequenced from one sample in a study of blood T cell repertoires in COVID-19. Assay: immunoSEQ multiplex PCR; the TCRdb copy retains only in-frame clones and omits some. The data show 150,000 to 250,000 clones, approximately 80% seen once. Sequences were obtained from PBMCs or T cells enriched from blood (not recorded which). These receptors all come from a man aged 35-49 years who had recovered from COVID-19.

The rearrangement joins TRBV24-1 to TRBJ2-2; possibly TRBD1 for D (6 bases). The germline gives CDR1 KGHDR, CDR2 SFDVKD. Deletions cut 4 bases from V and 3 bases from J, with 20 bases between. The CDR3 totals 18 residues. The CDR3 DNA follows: TGTGCCACCAGTGACCCCACAGGGAAGGGAATGGACACCGGGGAGCTGTTTTTT. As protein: CATSDPTGKGMDTGELFF.

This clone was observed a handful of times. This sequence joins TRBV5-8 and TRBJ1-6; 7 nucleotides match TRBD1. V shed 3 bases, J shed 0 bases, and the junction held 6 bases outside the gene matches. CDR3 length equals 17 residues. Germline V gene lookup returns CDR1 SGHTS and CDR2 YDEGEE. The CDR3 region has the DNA TGTGCCAGCAGCTACTTGGACAGGAGCTCCTATAATTCACCCCTCCACTTT. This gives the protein CASSYLDRSSYNSPLHF.

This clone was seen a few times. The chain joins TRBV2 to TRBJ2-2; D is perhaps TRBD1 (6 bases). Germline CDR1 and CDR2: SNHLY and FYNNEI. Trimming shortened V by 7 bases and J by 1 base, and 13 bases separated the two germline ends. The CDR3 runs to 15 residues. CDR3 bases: TGTGCCAGCAATAATCGGGACAAGAACACCGGGGAGCTGTTTTTT. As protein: CASNNRDKNTGELFF. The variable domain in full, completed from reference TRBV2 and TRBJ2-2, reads EPEVTQTPSHQVTQMGQEVILRCVPISNHLYFYWYRQILGQKVEFLVSFYNNEISEKSEIFDDQFSVERPDGSNFTLKIRSTKLEDSAMYFCASNNRDKNTGELFFGEGSRLTVL.

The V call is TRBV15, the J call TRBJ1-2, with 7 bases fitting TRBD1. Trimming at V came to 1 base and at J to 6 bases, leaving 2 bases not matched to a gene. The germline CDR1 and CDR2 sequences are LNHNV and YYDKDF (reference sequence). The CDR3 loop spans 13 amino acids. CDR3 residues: CATSRGTGDGYTF. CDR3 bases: TGTGCCACCAGCAGAGGCACAGGGGATGGCTACACCTTC.

CDR3 in amino acids: CASTKNKMGLGVEAFF. CDR3 DNA sequence: TGTGCCAGCACTAAAAATAAAATGGGATTAGGGGTTGAAGCTTTCTTT. The chain recombines TRBV2 with TRBJ1-1; tentative D call: TRBD1 (5 bases). From germline, CDR1 is SNHLY and CDR2 FYNNEI. This CDR3 is 16 amino acids long. V was cut by 7 bases and J by 7 bases, with 25 bases left in between. Complete variable domain (other parts from reference TRBV2 and TRBJ1-1): EPEVTQTPSHQVTQMGQEVILRCVPISNHLYFYWYRQILGQKVEFLVSFYNNEISEKSEIFDDQFSVERPDGSNFTLKIRSTKLEDSAMYFCASTKNKMGLGVEAFFGQGTRLTVV.

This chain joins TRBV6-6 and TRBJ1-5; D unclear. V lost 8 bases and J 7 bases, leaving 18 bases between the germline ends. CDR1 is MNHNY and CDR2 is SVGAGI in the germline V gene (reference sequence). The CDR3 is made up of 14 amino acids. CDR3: CASLGVGSSQPQHF. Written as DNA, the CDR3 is TGTGCCAGCCTCGGGGTGGGCAGTTCGCAGCCCCAGCATTTT.

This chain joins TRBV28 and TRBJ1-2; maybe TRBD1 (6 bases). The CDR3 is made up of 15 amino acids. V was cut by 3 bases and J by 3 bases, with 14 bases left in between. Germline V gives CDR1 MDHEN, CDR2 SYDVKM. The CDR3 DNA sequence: TGTGCCAGCAGTTTCGGGGGGCCTAGGGACTATGGCTACACCTTC. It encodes CASSFGGPRDYGYTF.

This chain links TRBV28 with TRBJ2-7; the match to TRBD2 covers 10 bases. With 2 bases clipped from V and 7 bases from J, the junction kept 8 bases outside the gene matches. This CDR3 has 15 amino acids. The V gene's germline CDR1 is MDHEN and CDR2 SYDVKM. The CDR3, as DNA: TGTGCCAGCAGTTTAGGCCTAGCGGGAGTTTTAGAGCAGTACTTC. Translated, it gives CASSLGLAGVLEQYF.

The CDR3 DNA sequence: TGTGCCAGCAGCGTAGGTACTAGCGGATACACAGATACGCAGTATTTT. Its protein is CASSVGTSGYTDTQYF. This chain joins TRBV9 and TRBJ2-3, with 8 bases that match TRBD2. The length of the CDR3 is 16 residues. The J segment lost 2 bases and the V segment lost 0 bases, leaving 5 bases of the junction unmatched. The germline V gene has CDR1 SGDLS and CDR2 YYNGEE.

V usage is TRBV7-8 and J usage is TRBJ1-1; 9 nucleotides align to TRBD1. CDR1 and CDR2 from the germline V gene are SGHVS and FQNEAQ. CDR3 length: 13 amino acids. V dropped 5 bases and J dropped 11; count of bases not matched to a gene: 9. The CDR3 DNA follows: TGTGCCAGCAGCATCAAGTCGACAGGGGGGGCTTTCTTT. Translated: CASSIKSTGGAFF.

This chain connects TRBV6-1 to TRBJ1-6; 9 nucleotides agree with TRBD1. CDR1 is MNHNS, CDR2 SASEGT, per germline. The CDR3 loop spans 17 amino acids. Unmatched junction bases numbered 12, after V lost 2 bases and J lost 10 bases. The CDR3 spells CASSERHSGTGWSPLHF. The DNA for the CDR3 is TGTGCCAGCAGTGAACGACATTCCGGGACAGGGTGGTCACCCCTCCACTTT.